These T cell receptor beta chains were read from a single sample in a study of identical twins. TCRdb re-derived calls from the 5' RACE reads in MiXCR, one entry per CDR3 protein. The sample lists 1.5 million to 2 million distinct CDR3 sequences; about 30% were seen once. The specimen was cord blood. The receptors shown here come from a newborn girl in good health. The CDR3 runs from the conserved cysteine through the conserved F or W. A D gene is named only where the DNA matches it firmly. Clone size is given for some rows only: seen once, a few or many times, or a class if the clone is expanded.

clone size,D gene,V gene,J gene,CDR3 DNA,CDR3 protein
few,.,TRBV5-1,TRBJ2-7,TGCGCCAGCAGCCCTAGTGGGGCGGCCCACTACGAGCAGTACTTC,CASSPSGAAHYEQYF
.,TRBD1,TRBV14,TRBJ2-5,TGTGCCAGCAGCCACCTGGACAGGGCGGGGACCCAGTACTTC,CASSHLDRAGTQYF
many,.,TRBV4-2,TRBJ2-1,TGTGCCAGCAGCCAAGTTGGCGAATTCAATGAGCAGTTCTTC,CASSQVGEFNEQFF
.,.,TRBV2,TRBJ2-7,TGTGCCAGCAGCGTCACCGACAGCCGTTTAAAGCAGTACTTC,CASSVTDSRLKQYF
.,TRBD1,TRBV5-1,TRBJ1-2,TGCGCCAGCAGCTTGCGTCCGGGACAGGGCACTTCTGGCTATGGCTACACCTTC,CASSLRPGQGTSGYGYTF
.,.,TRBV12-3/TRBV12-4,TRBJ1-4,TGTGCCAGCAGTTTGGTTCCCGGACCTCTCCGCCGGAATGAAAAACTGTTTTTT,CASSLVPGPLRRNEKLFF
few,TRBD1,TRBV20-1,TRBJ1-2,TGCAGTGCTCGCGGACAGGGGCATGGCTACACCTTC,CSARGQGHGYTF
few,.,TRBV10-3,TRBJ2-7,TGTGCCATCAGTGAGTACCTACCCACAGGCGACAATGAGCAGTACTTC,CAISEYLPTGDNEQYF
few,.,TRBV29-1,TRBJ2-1,TGCAGCGTTCGTCTAGCGACATACAATGAGCAGTTCTTC,CSVRLATYNEQFF
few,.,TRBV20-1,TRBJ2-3,TGCAGTGCTAGAGCCCCCGGGGTGGCCACAGATACGCAGTATTTT,CSARAPGVATDTQYF
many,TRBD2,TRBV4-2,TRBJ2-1,TGTGCCAGCAGCCCCCCGGCTAGCGGGAGGCTTCCCTACAATGAGCAGTTCTTC,CASSPPASGRLPYNEQFF